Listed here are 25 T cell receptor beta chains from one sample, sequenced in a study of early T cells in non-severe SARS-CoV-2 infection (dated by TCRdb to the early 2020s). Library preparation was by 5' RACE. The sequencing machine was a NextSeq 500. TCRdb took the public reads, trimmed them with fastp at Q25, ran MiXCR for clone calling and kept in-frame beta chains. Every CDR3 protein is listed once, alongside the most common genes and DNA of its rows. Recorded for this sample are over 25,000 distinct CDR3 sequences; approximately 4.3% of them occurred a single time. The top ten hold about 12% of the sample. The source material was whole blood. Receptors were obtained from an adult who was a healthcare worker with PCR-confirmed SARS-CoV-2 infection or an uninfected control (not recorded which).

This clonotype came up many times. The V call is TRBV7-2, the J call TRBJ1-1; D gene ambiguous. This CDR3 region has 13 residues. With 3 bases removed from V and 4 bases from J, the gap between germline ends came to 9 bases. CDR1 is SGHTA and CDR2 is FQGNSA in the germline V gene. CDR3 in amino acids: CASSFQDGTEAFF. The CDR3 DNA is TGTGCCAGCAGCTTCCAGGACGGCACTGAAGCTTTCTTT.

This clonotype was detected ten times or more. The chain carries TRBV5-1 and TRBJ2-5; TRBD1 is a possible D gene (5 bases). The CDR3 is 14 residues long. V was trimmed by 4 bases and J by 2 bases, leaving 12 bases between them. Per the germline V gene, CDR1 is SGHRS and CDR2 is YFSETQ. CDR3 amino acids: CASSMDTGQETQYF. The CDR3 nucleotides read TGCGCCAGCAGCATGGACACAGGACAAGAGACCCAGTACTTC.

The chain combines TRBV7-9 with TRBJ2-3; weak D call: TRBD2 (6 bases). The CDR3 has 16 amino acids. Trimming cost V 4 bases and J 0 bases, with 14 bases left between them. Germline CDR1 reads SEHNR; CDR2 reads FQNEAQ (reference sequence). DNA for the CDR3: TGTGCCAGCAGCTACGATGGAGGGTCGAGCACAGATACGCAGTATTTT. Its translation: CASSYDGGSSTDTQYF.

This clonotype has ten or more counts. The CDR3 nucleotides are TGCGCCAGCAGCCAAGAGGCGGGGTACACAGATACGCAGTATTTT. Protein product: CASSQEAGYTDTQYF. The chain uses TRBV4-1 and TRBJ2-3; D is possibly TRBD2 (6 bases). V gave up 0 bases and J gave up 2 bases, with 9 bases separating them. CDR1 is MGHRA, CDR2 YSYEKL, per germline. The CDR3 spans 15 residues.

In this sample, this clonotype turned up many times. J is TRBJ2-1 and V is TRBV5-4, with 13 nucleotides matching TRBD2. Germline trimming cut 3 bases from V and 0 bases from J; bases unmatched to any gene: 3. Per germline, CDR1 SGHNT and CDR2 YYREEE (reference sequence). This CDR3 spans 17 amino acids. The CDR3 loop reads CASSSGLAGASYNEQFF. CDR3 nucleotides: TGTGCCAGCAGCTCCGGACTAGCGGGGGCCTCCTACAATGAGCAGTTCTTC.

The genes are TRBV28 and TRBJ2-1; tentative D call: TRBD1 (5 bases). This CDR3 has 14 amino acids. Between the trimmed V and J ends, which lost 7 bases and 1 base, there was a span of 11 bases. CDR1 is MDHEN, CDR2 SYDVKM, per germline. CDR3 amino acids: CASIPTESYNEQFF. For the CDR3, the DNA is TGTGCCAGCATTCCGACAGAATCCTACAATGAGCAGTTCTTC.

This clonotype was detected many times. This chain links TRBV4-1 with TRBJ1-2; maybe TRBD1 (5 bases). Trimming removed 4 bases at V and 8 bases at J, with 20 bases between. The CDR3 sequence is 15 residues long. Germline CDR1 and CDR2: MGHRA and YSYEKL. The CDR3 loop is CASSLSLGGRSGYTF. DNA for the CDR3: TGCGCCAGCAGCCTATCTTTGGGGGGGAGGTCAGGCTACACCTTC.

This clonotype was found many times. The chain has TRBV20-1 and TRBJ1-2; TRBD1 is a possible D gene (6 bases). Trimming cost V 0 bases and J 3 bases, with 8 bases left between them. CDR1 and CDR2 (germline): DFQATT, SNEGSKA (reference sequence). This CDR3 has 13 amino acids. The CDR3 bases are TGCAGTGCTAGAGATTACAGGGACTATGGCTACACCTTC. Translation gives CSARDYRDYGYTF.

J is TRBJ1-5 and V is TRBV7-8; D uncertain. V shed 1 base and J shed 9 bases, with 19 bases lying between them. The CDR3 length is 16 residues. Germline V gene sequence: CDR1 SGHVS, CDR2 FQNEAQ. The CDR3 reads CASSLVPGRTGAPQHF. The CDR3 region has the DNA TGTGCCAGCAGCTTAGTCCCTGGCCGGACCGGAGCGCCCCAGCATTTT.

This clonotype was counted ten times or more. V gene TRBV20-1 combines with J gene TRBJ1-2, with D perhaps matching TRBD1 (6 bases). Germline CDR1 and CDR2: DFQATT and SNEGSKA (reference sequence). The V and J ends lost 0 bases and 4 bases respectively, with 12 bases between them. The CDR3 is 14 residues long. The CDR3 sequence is CSARDEGGSYGYTF. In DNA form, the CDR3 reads TGCAGTGCTAGAGATGAGGGGGGGAGCTATGGCTACACCTTC.

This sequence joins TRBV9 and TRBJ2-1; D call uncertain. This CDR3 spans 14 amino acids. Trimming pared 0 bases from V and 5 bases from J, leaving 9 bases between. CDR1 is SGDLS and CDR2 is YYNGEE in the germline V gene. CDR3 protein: CASSVEVSNNEQFF. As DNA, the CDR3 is TGTGCCAGCAGCGTAGAGGTCAGTAACAATGAGCAGTTCTTC.

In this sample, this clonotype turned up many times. CDR3 sequence (DNA): TGTGCCAGCAGCCCCGCCGGGACTACGGTCCACGAGCAGTACTTC. It translates to CASSPAGTTVHEQYF. The chain joins TRBV7-9 to TRBJ2-7, with TRBD2 matching 7 bases. Germline V lookup: CDR1 SEHNR, CDR2 FQNEAQ (reference sequence). V was clipped by 5 bases and J by 5 bases; unmatched bases: 12. CDR3 length: 15 amino acids.

The CDR3 coding sequence is TGTGCCATCAGTTCCTTTGGGGGGCGAGAGACCCAGTACTTC. Amino acids: CAISSFGGRETQYF. This sequence joins TRBV10-3 and TRBJ2-5; D possibly uses TRBD1 or TRBD2 (6 bases each). The CDR3 is 14 residues long. Germline assignment: CDR1 ENHRY and CDR2 SYGVKD. Deletions cut 5 bases from V and 4 bases from J, with 14 bases between.

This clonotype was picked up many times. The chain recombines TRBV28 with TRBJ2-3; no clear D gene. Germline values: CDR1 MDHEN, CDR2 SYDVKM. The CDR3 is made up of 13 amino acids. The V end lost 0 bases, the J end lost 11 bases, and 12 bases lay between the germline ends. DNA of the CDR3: TGTGCCAGCAGTTTATGGGACCCCTGGGGGCAGTATTTT. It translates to CASSLWDPWGQYF.

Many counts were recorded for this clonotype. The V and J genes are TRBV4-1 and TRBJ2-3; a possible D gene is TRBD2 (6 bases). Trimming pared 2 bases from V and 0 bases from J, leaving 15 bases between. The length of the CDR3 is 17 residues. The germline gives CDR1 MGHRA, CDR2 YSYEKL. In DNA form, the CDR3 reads TGCGCCAGCAGCCAAATTACCGGGAGCATAAGCACAGATACGCAGTATTTT. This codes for CASSQITGSISTDTQYF.

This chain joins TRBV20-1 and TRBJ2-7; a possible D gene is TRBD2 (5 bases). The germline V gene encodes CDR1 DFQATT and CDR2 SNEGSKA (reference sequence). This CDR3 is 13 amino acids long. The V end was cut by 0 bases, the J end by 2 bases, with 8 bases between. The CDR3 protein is CSARDRRTYEQYF. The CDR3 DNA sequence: TGCAGTGCTAGAGATAGGAGGACCTACGAGCAGTACTTC.

CDR3 sequence (DNA): TGTGCCAGCAGCTCCGGGATTTTCCTCTACGAGCAGTACTTC. Translated, it gives CASSSGIFLYEQYF. The rearrangement uses TRBV7-9 and TRBJ2-7; a weak D match, TRBD2 (5 bases). Germline V gives CDR1 SEHNR, CDR2 FQNEAQ (reference sequence). The CDR3 runs 14 residues. Trimming stripped 4 bases from V and 3 bases from J, with 13 bases between.

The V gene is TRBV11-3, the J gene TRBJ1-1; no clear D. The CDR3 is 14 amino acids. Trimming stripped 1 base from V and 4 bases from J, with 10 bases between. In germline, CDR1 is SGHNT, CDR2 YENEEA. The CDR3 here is CASSLVGDRTEAFF. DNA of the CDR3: TGTGCCAGCAGCTTAGTCGGGGATCGCACTGAAGCTTTCTTT.

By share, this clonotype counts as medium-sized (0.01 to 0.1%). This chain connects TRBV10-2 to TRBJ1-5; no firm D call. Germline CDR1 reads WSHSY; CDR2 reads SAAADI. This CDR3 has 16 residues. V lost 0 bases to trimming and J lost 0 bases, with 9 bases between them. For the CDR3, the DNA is TGCGCCAGCAGTGAGTCACCGGGAAATAGCAATCAGCCCCAGCATTTT. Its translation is CASSESPGNSNQPQHF.

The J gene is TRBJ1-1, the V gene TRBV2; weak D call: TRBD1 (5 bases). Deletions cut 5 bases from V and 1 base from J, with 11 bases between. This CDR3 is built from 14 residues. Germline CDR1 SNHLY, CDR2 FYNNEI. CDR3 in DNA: TGTGCCAGCAGTCTCATTCAGGGGAACACTGAAGCTTTCTTT. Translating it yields CASSLIQGNTEAFF.

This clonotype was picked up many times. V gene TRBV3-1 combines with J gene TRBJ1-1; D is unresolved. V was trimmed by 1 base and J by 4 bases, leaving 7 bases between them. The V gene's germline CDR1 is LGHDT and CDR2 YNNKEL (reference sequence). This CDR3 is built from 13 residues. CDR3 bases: TGTGCCAGCAGCCAAGCCAGCTTCACTGAAGCTTTCTTT. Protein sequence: CASSQASFTEAFF.

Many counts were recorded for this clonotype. The CDR3 bases are TGTGCCAGTAGTATTAGCGTAACCCGGGATTCCTACAATGAGCAGTTCTTC. This codes for CASSISVTRDSYNEQFF. V usage is TRBV19 and J usage is TRBJ2-1; D might be TRBD2 (5 bases). The CDR3 sequence is 17 residues long. Trimming removed 3 bases from V and 1 base from J, with 16 bases in between. Per the germline V gene, CDR1 is LNHDA and CDR2 is SQIVND (reference sequence).

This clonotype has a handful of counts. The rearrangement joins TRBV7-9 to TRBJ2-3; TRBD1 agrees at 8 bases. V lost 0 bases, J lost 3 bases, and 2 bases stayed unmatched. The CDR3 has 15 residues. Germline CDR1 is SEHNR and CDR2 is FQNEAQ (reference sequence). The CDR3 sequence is CASSLARTGTDTQYF. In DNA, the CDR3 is TGTGCCAGCAGCTTAGCGCGGACAGGGACAGATACGCAGTATTTT.

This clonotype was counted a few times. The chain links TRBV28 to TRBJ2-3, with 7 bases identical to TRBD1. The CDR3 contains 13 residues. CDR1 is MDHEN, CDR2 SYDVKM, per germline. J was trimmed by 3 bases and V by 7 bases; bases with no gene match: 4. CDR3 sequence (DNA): TGTGCCAGCACCCTACAGGGGACAGATACGCAGTATTTT. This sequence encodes CASTLQGTDTQYF.

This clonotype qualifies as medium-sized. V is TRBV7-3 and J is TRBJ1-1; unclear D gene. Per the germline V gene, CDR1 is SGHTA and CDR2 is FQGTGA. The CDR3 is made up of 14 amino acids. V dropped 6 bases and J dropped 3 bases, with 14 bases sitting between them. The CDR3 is CASRPGPGDTEAFF. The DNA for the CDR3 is TGTGCCAGCAGGCCAGGCCCCGGGGACACTGAAGCTTTCTTT.